The 26 T cell receptor beta chains given below trace back to one sample, sequenced in a study of shared clonotypes between healthy human individuals. Only in-frame clones appear in the TCRdb table, and some are missing; sequencing was by immunoSEQ multiplex PCR. Among about 2.4 million clones listed, more than 90% were seen once. Sequenced material: naive CD4+ T cells sorted from blood. Subset: CD45RA+ positively selected. The receptors were gathered from a man younger than 35 in good health.

The chain employs TRBV6-5 and TRBJ2-7, with unresolved D. The CDR3 length is 14 residues. The V gene's germline CDR1 is MNHEY and CDR2 SVGAGI. The V end lost 5 bases, the J end lost 0 bases, and 11 bases lay between the germline ends. CDR3 in amino acids: CASSRADSSYEQYF. The CDR3, as DNA: TGTGCCAGCAGTCGAGCCGATAGCTCCTACGAGCAGTACTTC.

Details on this clone: At the DNA level, this CDR3 is encoded by other sequences in the same sample as well. This rearrangement joins TRBV7-9 to TRBJ1-1; 10 bases agree with TRBD1. The CDR3 covers 15 residues. Germline V CDR1 and CDR2: SEHNR, FQNEAQ (reference sequence). Germline trimming cut 5 bases from V and 2 bases from J; bases unmatched to any gene: 5. CDR3 amino acids: CASSPRQGANTEAFF. The DNA for the CDR3 is TGTGCCAGCAGCCCCCGACAGGGGGCTAACACTGAAGCTTTCTTT.

This clone was seen just once. This chain links TRBV7-9 with TRBJ1-6; unclear D gene. Trimming stripped 5 bases from V and 7 bases from J, with 12 bases between. Germline V gene sequence: CDR1 SEHNR, CDR2 FQNEAQ (reference sequence). The CDR3 has 14 residues. The CDR3, as DNA: TGTGCCAGCAGCCGGGTGGAGGTCAATTCACCCCTCCACTTT. It yields the protein CASSRVEVNSPLHF.

V and J are TRBV7-9 and TRBJ2-3, with 11 bases identical to TRBD2. The germline gives CDR1 SEHNR, CDR2 FQNEAQ (reference sequence). The CDR3 length is 18 residues. V trimming: 0 bases; J trimming: 2 bases; junction bases outside the gene matches: 7. CDR3: CASSLASGGALFTDTQYF. DNA of the CDR3: TGTGCCAGCAGCTTAGCTAGCGGGGGGGCCCTATTCACAGATACGCAGTATTTT.

The rearrangement links TRBV7-6 to TRBJ1-2; maybe TRBD1 (6 bases). The CDR3 spans 13 residues. Trimming pared 6 bases from V and 10 bases from J, leaving 18 bases between. Looked up from germline, CDR1 is SGHVS and CDR2 is FNYEAQ. The CDR3 nucleotides read TGTGCCAGCAGGGGCACGACAGGCGGTGCCTACACCTTC. This translates into CASRGTTGGAYTF.

Regarding this clone: In the same sample, other DNA sequences code for this CDR3. The chain joins TRBV30 to TRBJ2-7; D gene uncertain. V was cut by 2 bases and J by 2 bases, with 7 bases left in between. Per germline, CDR1 GTSNPN and CDR2 SVGIG (reference sequence). CDR3 length equals 12 residues. The CDR3 spells CAWSRVPYEQYF. Written as DNA, the CDR3 is TGTGCCTGGAGTAGGGTTCCCTACGAGCAGTACTTC.

The chain joins TRBV5-1 to TRBJ1-1; D remains ambiguous. The CDR3 is made up of 15 amino acids. Deletions cut 4 bases from V and 1 base from J, with 14 bases between. From germline, CDR1 is SGHRS and CDR2 YFSETQ. The CDR3 DNA sequence: TGCGCCAGCAGCGCCTTGACACAACCGAACACTGAAGCTTTCTTT. The encoded protein is CASSALTQPNTEAFF.

For this clone: The germline gene is not matched at one end of the junction; a read error may be the cause. This chain joins TRBV7-7 and TRBJ2-2, with TRBD1 as a possible D gene (5 bases). The CDR3 totals 15 residues. The germline V gene has CDR1 SSHAT and CDR2 FNYEAQ (reference sequence). The CDR3 here is CASRDRQKTVGELFF. In DNA, the CDR3 is TGTGCTAGCAGGGATCGGCAGAAGACCGTCGGGGAGCTGTTTTTT. Looking up the rest from reference TRBV7-7 and TRBJ2-2 gives the full variable domain: GAGVSQSPRYKVTKRGQDVTLRCDPISSHATLYWYQQALGQGPEFLTYFNYEAQPDKSGLPSDRFSAERPEGSISTLTIQRTEQRDSAMYRCASRDRQKTVGELFFGEGSRLTVL.

V and J are TRBV10-3 and TRBJ1-2, with unresolved D. The CDR3 has 12 amino acids. Per germline, CDR1 ENHRY and CDR2 SYGVKD. V was trimmed by 5 bases and J by 3 bases, leaving 7 bases between them. The CDR3 region is CAISPTDYGYTF. CDR3 DNA sequence: TGTGCCATCAGTCCGACGGACTATGGCTACACCTTC.

The chain combines TRBV6-1 with TRBJ2-7, with no clear D. Looked up from germline, CDR1 is MNHNS and CDR2 is SASEGT. V lost 3 bases and J 0 bases, leaving 6 bases between the germline ends. The CDR3 covers 13 residues. CDR3 protein: CASSDENSYEQYF. The CDR3 nucleotides read TGTGCCAGCAGTGACGAGAACTCCTACGAGCAGTACTTC.

The chain has TRBV25-1 and TRBJ1-1; TRBD1 is a possible D gene (5 bases). The germline gives CDR1 MGHDK, CDR2 SYGVNS. V was trimmed by 4 bases and J by 6 bases, leaving 15 bases between them. This CDR3 has 14 residues. CDR3 in DNA: TGTGCCAGCAGTGCGCCGGGGCTTTATTCTGAAGCTTTCTTT. Its protein is CASSAPGLYSEAFF.

Regarding this clone: Distinct nucleotide sequences in the sample also encode this CDR3. The chain links TRBV18 to TRBJ2-2; D is undetermined. Germline V lookup: CDR1 KGHSH, CDR2 LQKENI. Trimming cost V 6 bases and J 4 bases, with 9 bases left between them. This CDR3 contains 13 residues. The CDR3 here is CASSTTGTGELFF. The CDR3 bases are TGTGCCAGCTCGACAACTGGCACCGGGGAGCTGTTTTTT. Full variable domain (outside the CDR3, taken from reference TRBV18 and TRBJ2-2): NAGVMQNPRHLVRRRGQEARLRCSPMKGHSHVYWYRQLPEEGLKFMVYLQKENIIDESGMPKERFSAEFPKEGPSILRIQQVVRGDSAAYFCASSTTGTGELFFGEGSRLTVL.

This chain links TRBV19 with TRBJ1-5; D possibly corresponds to TRBD1 (5 bases). V was shortened by 6 bases and J by 11 bases, with 11 bases between the two germline ends. CDR1 and CDR2 (germline): LNHDA, SQIVND (reference sequence). This CDR3 is built from 11 residues. The CDR3, as DNA: TGTGCCAGTAGCGAGTCAGGGTCCCAGCATTTT. Translating gives CASSESGSQHF.

The chain uses TRBV2 and TRBJ2-7; TRBD1 aligns across 9 bases. The CDR3 contains 14 residues. With V trimmed by 7 bases and J by 2 bases, 6 bases remained unmatched. CDR1 is SNHLY, CDR2 FYNNEI, per germline. CDR3 region: CASTRDRVTYEQYF. In nucleotides, the CDR3 is TGTGCCAGCACCCGGGACAGGGTCACCTACGAGCAGTACTTC.

This clone was observed a handful of times. The rearrangement joins TRBV5-4 to TRBJ1-6; a possible D gene is TRBD1 (5 bases). Trimming removed 3 bases at V and 7 bases at J, with 17 bases between. CDR1 and CDR2 (germline): SGHNT, YYREEE (reference sequence). The CDR3 has 16 residues. The CDR3 coding sequence is TGTGCCAGCAGCTACGACCCCGGGGGAGTCAATTCACCCCTCCACTTT. This gives the protein CASSYDPGGVNSPLHF.

The chain couples TRBV6-5 to TRBJ2-3; 9 nucleotides match TRBD2. The CDR3 extends over 15 amino acids. Germline CDR1 reads MNHEY; CDR2 reads SVGAGI. V gave up 5 bases and J gave up 5 bases; unmatched junction bases: 8. The CDR3 region has the DNA TGTGCCAGCAGTCCTACAGCGGGAGGTTTAGATACGCAGTATTTT. As protein: CASSPTAGGLDTQYF.

This chain uses TRBV7-2 with TRBJ2-5; 13 nucleotides line up with TRBD2. The DNA end is more similar to TRBJ2-7, so the J call may be wrong. Germline assignment: CDR1 SGHTA and CDR2 FQGNSA. This CDR3 is built from 16 residues. The CDR3 DNA reads as TGTGCCAGCAGCTTAAGGGGGACTAGCGGGATGAACGAGCAGTACTTC. The encoded protein is CASSLRGTSGMNEQYF.

The chain carries TRBV29-1 and TRBJ2-7, with D possibly matching TRBD2 (6 bases). Germline values: CDR1 SQVTM, CDR2 ANQGSEA. The V and J ends lost 4 bases and 6 bases respectively, with 13 bases between them. The CDR3 is 12 amino acids. The CDR3 coding sequence is TGCAGCGTTGGGAGGGCCGGGACCGAGCAGTACTTC. Residues: CSVGRAGTEQYF.

V and J are TRBV5-1 and TRBJ1-1; the D is unclear. The length of the CDR3 is 16 residues. Germline CDR1 reads SGHRS; CDR2 reads YFSETQ. Between the trimmed V and J ends, which lost 4 bases and 0 bases, there was a span of 16 bases. The CDR3 protein is CASSVSGRALNTEAFF. CDR3 DNA sequence: TGCGCCAGCAGCGTTTCCGGACGGGCTTTGAACACTGAAGCTTTCTTT.

The chain combines TRBV7-2 with TRBJ2-5, with TRBD2 matching 14 bases. The CDR3 sequence is 16 residues long. Germline CDR1 and CDR2: SGHTA and FQGNSA. The ends lost 5 bases at V and 3 bases at J; junction bases unmatched: 5. The CDR3 region is CASSRGGLAGEETQYF. CDR3 DNA sequence: TGTGCCAGCAGCCGGGGGGGACTAGCGGGAGAAGAGACCCAGTACTTC.

This clone appeared once. V gene TRBV2 combines with J gene TRBJ2-7; D gene unclear. Germline V CDR1 and CDR2: SNHLY, FYNNEI. The CDR3 is 14 residues long. Trimming took 4 bases from V and 3 from J, leaving 13 bases between them. CDR3 nucleotide sequence: TGTGCCAGCAGTGGAGATGAGGTAGGCTACGAGCAGTACTTC. Amino acids: CASSGDEVGYEQYF.

The J gene is TRBJ2-5, the V gene TRBV7-2; 10 bases are a match to TRBD2. The J call may not be correct, given that the DNA end is closer to TRBJ2-7. The CDR3 runs to 15 residues. Germline loops: CDR1 SGHTA, CDR2 FQGNSA. The CDR3 sequence: CASSRIAGGRVEQYF. The CDR3 nucleotides are TGTGCCAGCAGCCGTATAGCGGGAGGCCGGGTCGAGCAGTACTTC.

The chain recombines TRBV20-1 with TRBJ2-1, with 9 positions matching TRBD2. J gave up 10 bases and V 5 bases, and 3 bases lay outside the gene matches. Germline lookup yields CDR1 DFQATT and CDR2 SNEGSKA (reference sequence). The CDR3 consists of 11 residues. CDR3 nucleotide sequence: TGCAGTGCTCAGACTAGCGGAGAGCAGTTCTTC. This sequence encodes CSAQTSGEQFF.

This chain connects TRBV12-5 to TRBJ1-5; no clear D gene. CDR3 length: 15 residues. Germline CDR1 reads LGHNT; CDR2 reads FRNRAP. Trimming pared 0 bases from V and 8 bases from J, leaving 14 bases between. CDR3 nucleotides: TGTGCTAGTGGTTTGGTGGACTCGGTTTACGAGCCCCAGCATTTT. It yields the protein CASGLVDSVYEPQHF.

The rearrangement uses TRBV10-3 and TRBJ1-1; D gene ambiguous. With 3 bases removed from V and 1 base from J, the gap between germline ends came to 6 bases. From germline, CDR1 is ENHRY and CDR2 SYGVKD. The CDR3 totals 13 residues. This CDR3 is CAISDSTNTEAFF. In nucleotides, the CDR3 is TGTGCCATCAGTGACAGTACGAACACTGAAGCTTTCTTT.

The chain uses TRBV5-1 and TRBJ2-3; 11 positions agree with TRBD2. Per germline, CDR1 SGHRS and CDR2 YFSETQ. The CDR3 has 15 residues. J gave up 5 bases and V 2 bases, and 4 bases lay outside the gene matches. CDR3 region: CASSLLAGEVDTQYF. The CDR3 DNA is TGCGCCAGCAGCTTACTAGCGGGAGAGGTAGATACGCAGTATTTT.